The clone carrying this TCR beta chain was detected a few times. Its antigen is not known. These data originate in a study of response to subunit inactivated influenza vaccine. TCRdb reanalysed the RT-PCR reads using MiXCR and keeps one entry per CDR3 protein. Among approximately 680,000 distinct CDR3 sequences listed, approximately 15% were seen once. General study points: It was suggested by the authors that few new T cells are recruited by each seasonal influenza vaccination.

Germline CDR1 MNHNS, CDR2 SASEGT. The V and J ends lost 6 bases and 3 bases, in that order; junction bases with no gene match: 8. The CDR3 is 14 amino acids. The sample consisted of PBMCs from blood, taken roughly 13 days after vaccination. The receptor was isolated from a man aged 50 to 59 who received an inactivated influenza vaccine. The chain uses TRBV6-1 and TRBJ2-7; the match to TRBD2 covers 7 bases. The CDR3 DNA follows: TGTGCCAGCAGACGAGCGGGGAGCGTCTACGAGCAGTACTTC. It codes for CASRRAGSVYEQYF.